This TCR beta chain appears in the sequencing data of a study of blood T cell repertoires in COVID-19 (dated by TCRdb to about 2020). Study-level background: Samples from collaborators originated in the United States, Italy and Spain and spanned both the acute and convalescent phases of COVID-19. The prospective study material was composed of cDNA or gDNA derived from T cells, B-cell-depleted T cells, or PBMCs. The dataset comprised deeply sampled blood TCRbeta repertoires from subjects exposed to, actively infected with, or recovered from COVID-19. A freely available public database, intended as a resource for researchers studying the immune response to SARS-CoV-2, is where the repertoires were released. Samples were obtained from the ongoing ImmuneRACE study (first 160 participants) and from about 1,300 subjects provided by 6 global collaborators. A de-identified subject ID, COVID-19 status, age in years and sex were almost always included in the sample metadata. Where available, HLA class I and class II types were obtained from metadata supplied by the sample provider rather than from assay-based typing.

Remarks on this clone: No cognate antigen has been identified for it. The input lacks base qualities; no much larger clone sits a single base away.

Collaborating institutions collected whole blood in K2EDTA tubes following their own protocols. For TCRbeta analysis, collaborators shipped samples as frozen whole blood, isolated PBMCs, or DNA extracted from either of those sample types. CDR1 and CDR2, per the germline V gene, are SGHRS and YFSETQ. Counted from cysteine to phenylalanine, this CDR3 has 16 amino acids. The kept DNA is CDR3 alone, 48 bases in frame from the first base. V lost 0 bases and J lost 1 base, and the count of bases not matched to a germline gene is 7. TCRbeta CDR3 regions were amplified from genomic DNA by means of the immunoSEQ Assay, a bias-controlled multiplex PCR. As for the original processing: Nucleated cell counts per sample were estimated from amplification of reference gene primers within the assay. To quantify the absolute abundance of each unique TCRbeta CDR3 rearrangement, sequence reads were collapsed and filtered. For each sample, productive Simpson clonality was calculated as the square root of Simpson's diversity index over productive rearrangements. This is the immuneACCESS table as TCRdb keeps it, with only in-frame sequences that have V and J called. A part of the clones is gone; compared with another copy, unresolved V genes explain less than half, and the rest is unexplained. The V and J calls and the clone size are those of that table, but D and trimming were determined from the DNA. The sample yields about 110,000 clones; 69% were counted once. About 6.5% of the sample rests with the top ten.

Overall results and qualifications from the work: The amount of clinical and demographic metadata varied by source and participant and was provided uncurated.

Recombination joined TRBV5-1 with TRBJ2-7; a stretch of 7 junction bases matches TRBD1. The sequencing input was peripheral blood. This receptor was obtained from a man older than 75 with acute or convalescent COVID-19. The DNA sequence reads TGCGCCAGCAGCTTGGATGCAGGGGGAATGTCCTACGAGCAGTACTTC. It is translated as CASSLDAGGMSYEQYF. Full variable domain (CDR3 extended with the reference TRBV5-1 and TRBJ2-7 proteins): KAGVTQTPRYLIKTRGQQVTLSCSPISGHRSVSWYQQTPGQGLQFLFEYFSETQRNKGNFPGRFSGRQFSNSRSEMNVSTLELGDSALYLCASSLDAGGMSYEQYFGPGTRLTVT.